This T cell receptor beta chain was identified in a study of T cell responses to AZD1222 COVID-19 vaccine (dated by TCRdb to the early 2020s). Turning to the overall study: TCR sequencing was performed for 230 to 250 trial participants, of whom some 200 were given two doses of AZD1222 and about 25 were given two doses of MenACWY control vaccine. Enrollment into the trials was organized by age into subgroups of 18-55, 56-69 and 70-plus years, and those subgroups contained around 150, 28 and 57 TCR-sequenced participants, respectively. Here is what the overall study found, with its caveats: Because no day 14 peak-response samples were available, repertoires were characterized only after the peak T cell response. Reportedly, close to half of the unique spike-specific TCRs recognized epitopes lying outside the regions that are mutated in the B.1.351 and B.1.1.7 variants. The vaccine-associated CD4 TCRs covered the entire spike protein, and the dominant responses fell in regions 160-218 and 743-854. Participants were mostly white British, with more females than males. The authors suggested clonal diversity may have been underestimated. After two AZD1222 doses, spike-specific TCR breadth and depth were significantly higher than at day 0 and than in MenACWY recipients. In the small 56-69-year group, the increase in depth fell short of significance, most likely because of low power. Only five to seven AZD1222 recipients were SARS-CoV-2 seropositive at baseline, limiting conclusions about previously exposed vaccinees.

Note on this clone: What this receptor recognizes is not known. Per-base qualities were not stored, and no clone one base away is much larger.

The CDR3 regions of human TCRbeta chains were analyzed by immunosequencing. In the source study's methods: TCRs in the repertoires were matched against a reference library of SARS-CoV-2-specific TCRs that had been generated with the MIRA antigen-specificity platform. Breadth was defined as the fraction of unique TCRs that were SARS-CoV-2-associated. Depth was defined as the fraction of total T cells that were SARS-CoV-2-associated. Using the MIRA data, each spike-specific TCR was assigned both to the spike region to which the TCR was reactive and to a CD4 or CD8 class. Log10-transformed breadth and depth values were compared by one-way ANOVA with Sidak's multiple comparisons tests. As stored in TCRdb, this immuneACCESS dataset retains in-frame rearrangements with V and J assigned. A fraction of the clones does not appear; measured against another copy, unresolved V genes explain less than half of the discrepancy, and the remainder lacks a known reason. V, J and clone size reflect that table, while D and trimming were determined from the DNA. For this sample there are about 130,000 clones; 80% to 95% appear just once. The top ten constitute 0.9% to 1.4% of the sample.

The sample's time point label, decoded: about 28 days (+/-7) after the second vaccine dose. AZD1222 recipients with second doses at about 4 weeks or about 12 weeks were pooled, because spike-specific TCR depth and breadth did not differ between schedules. Vaccinee samples were obtained from the UK trials COV001 and COV002, which included a single-blind randomized controlled phase 2/3 trial of AZD1222 (ChAdOx1 nCoV-19) in healthy adults. For TCRbeta chain sequencing, PBMC samples from trial participants were taken at day 0 and at day 28 after the second dose. The sequence was obtained from an adult who received the AZD1222 COVID-19 vaccine. The sample was peripheral blood, taken 28 days after the second AZD1222 dose.

The bases are TGTGCCTGGACCCGAGGAAAAGGTGAAGCTTTCTTT. Translated, this is CAWTRGKGEAFF. Here the chain combines TRBV30 and TRBJ1-1; the D gene identity is not certain. The trim is 4 bases for V and 7 bases for J, with a gap of 13 bases between the germline ends. The CDR3 sequence holds 12 residues, the cysteine and phenylalanine included. Just the 36-base CDR3 DNA is kept, in frame starting at base 1. Based on the germline V gene (reference sequence), the CDR1 and CDR2 sequences are GTSNPN and SVGIG.